Each of the 10 T cell receptor beta chains below was sequenced from the same sample in a study of identifying expanded T cells in peripheral blood (dated 2019 in TCRdb). Preparation of the library involved the immunoSEQ multiplex PCR assay. TCRdb retrieved this table from immuneACCESS and kept in-frame rearrangements only. Not all clones are present; in checked studies, unresolved V genes account for under half, and no reason is known for the remainder. A total of under 120,000 clones appear in this sample, around 89% of them only once. 16% of the sample is held by the ten biggest clonotypes. Sequencing was done on a sample of blood. These receptors were obtained from a person between 18 and 70 years old in good health.

The gene calls are TRBV27 and TRBJ2-7; 9 nucleotides agree with TRBD1. This CDR3 region has 14 residues. Unmatched junction bases numbered 0, after V lost 2 bases and J lost 1 base. CDR1 MNHEY and CDR2 SMNVEV come from the germline V gene (reference sequence). CDR3 amino acids: CASSLGTGSYEQYF. The CDR3 DNA sequence: TGTGCCAGCAGTTTAGGGACAGGGTCCTACGAGCAGTACTTC.

The chain recombines TRBV28 with TRBJ2-6; 7 bases align to TRBD1. The CDR3 contains 18 residues. The V gene end was trimmed by 5 bases and the J gene end by 0 bases; junction bases not matched to a gene: 10. Germline-derived CDR1 and CDR2 are MDHEN and SYDVKM. CDR3 coding DNA: TGTGCCAGCAGTCCGGTAGGGGACAGCTCCTCTGGGGCCAACGTCCTGACTTTC. Translation gives CASSPVGDSSSGANVLTF.

The V and J genes are TRBV27 and TRBJ1-1; TRBD1 aligns across 8 bases. Trimming removed 5 bases from V and 5 bases from J; junction bases left unmatched: 7. The CDR3 contains 14 residues. Germline values: CDR1 MNHEY, CDR2 SMNVEV (reference sequence). The CDR3 coding sequence is TGTGCCAGCAGTCCCTACACAGGGGGAACTGAAGCTTTCTTT. Its translation is CASSPYTGGTEAFF.

This clone turned up a few times. This sequence joins TRBV5-1 and TRBJ1-2; a possible D gene is TRBD1 (5 bases). CDR3 size: 13 residues. Germline V lookup: CDR1 SGHRS, CDR2 YFSETQ. Trimming shortened V by 8 bases and J by 5 bases, and 16 bases separated the two germline ends. Written as DNA, the CDR3 is TGCGCCAGGGCGGGGGAGGTAGTGTATGGCTACACCTTC. Encoded protein: CARAGEVVYGYTF. Together with reference TRBV5-1 and TRBJ1-2, the CDR3 gives the full variable domain: KAGVTQTPRYLIKTRGQQVTLSCSPISGHRSVSWYQQTPGQGLQFLFEYFSETQRNKGNFPGRFSGRQFSNSRSEMNVSTLELGDSALYLCARAGEVVYGYTFGSGTRLTVV.

The chain couples TRBV18 to TRBJ1-2, with a tentative D call TRBD1 (5 bases). Looked up from germline, CDR1 is KGHSH and CDR2 is LQKENI. V was cut by 6 bases and J by 8 bases, with 16 bases left in between. This CDR3 is built from 13 residues. CDR3 residues: CASSPGEGLGYTF. CDR3 nucleotides: TGTGCCAGCTCCCCCGGCGAGGGGCTAGGCTACACCTTC.

The V gene is TRBV29-1, the J gene TRBJ2-7, with 8 nucleotides matching TRBD1. The CDR3 is 13 residues long. V lost 4 bases to trimming and J lost 5 bases; unmatched junction nucleotides: 7. CDR1 SQVTM and CDR2 ANQGSEA come from the germline V gene. CDR3 DNA: TGCAGCGTTGTCCGACAGGGGAAGGACGAGCAGTACTTC. Translation gives CSVVRQGKDEQYF.

V usage is TRBV7-9 and J usage is TRBJ2-2, with 8 nucleotides matching TRBD1. The germline gives CDR1 SEHNR, CDR2 FQNEAQ (reference sequence). V was clipped by 6 bases and J by 3 bases; unmatched bases: 0. CDR3 length: 13 residues. CDR3 amino acids: CASRTGDTGELFF. The CDR3 DNA reads TGTGCCAGCAGGACAGGGGACACCGGGGAGCTGTTTTTT.

The J gene is TRBJ1-5, the V gene TRBV19; TRBD1 agrees at 9 bases. V lost 5 bases, J lost 1 base, and 9 bases stayed unmatched. The CDR3 consists of 17 residues. Per the germline V gene, CDR1 is LNHDA and CDR2 is SQIVND (reference sequence). The CDR3 coding sequence is TGTGCCAGTAGTGGTCACGACAGGGGGTCGAGCAATCAGCCCCAGCATTTT. It codes for CASSGHDRGSSNQPQHF.

The chain employs TRBV6-4 and TRBJ2-2, with 10 bases aligning to TRBD2. The CDR3 loop spans 17 amino acids. V was pared by 2 bases and J by 6 bases, with 9 bases of the junction left unmatched. The germline CDR1 and CDR2 sequences are MRHNA and SNTAGT. CDR3 nucleotide sequence: TGTGCCAGCAGTGACCCCGATGGTAGCGGGGGGCCCGGGGAGCTGTTTTTT. Its protein product is CASSDPDGSGGPGELFF.

The rearrangement uses TRBV5-3 and TRBJ1-5, with 9 bases aligning to TRBD1. TRBV5-3 is labeled an ORF, and its function is uncertain. With V trimmed by 4 bases and J by 6 bases, 17 bases remained unmatched. The CDR3 contains 18 residues. The CDR3 nucleotides read TGTGCCAGAAGCCATAGACGATGGGACAGGGAGGCGGGTCAGCCCCAGCATTTT. Protein sequence: CARSHRRWDREAGQPQHF.